This T cell receptor beta chain was observed in a study of T cell responses to AZD1222 COVID-19 vaccine. In regard to this clone: Its cognate antigen is unknown.

Study-wide results and limits: Females outnumbered males among donors, who were mostly white British; clonal diversity was possibly underestimated. Mapped onto spike, vaccine-associated CD4 TCRs spanned it and were dominant at 160-218 and 743-854. Repertoires were collected only later (after the peak T cell response had occurred). Among those given AZD1222, only five or six were seropositive at baseline.

Measured with immunoSEQ multiplex PCR; TCRdb has only the in-frame clones, and not every one. Of approximately 150,000 clones listed, 93% were seen once; the top ten hold 5.4%. Trimming took 7 bases from V and 2 from J; bases not matched to a gene: 2. Germline V gene data show CDR1 as MNHEY and CDR2 as SVGAGI. The CDR3 runs 14 residues. This receptor was identified in an adult in good health. The gene calls are TRBV6-5 and TRBJ2-2, with 9 bases lining up with TRBD2. Specimen: peripheral blood, collected on day 0 of AZD1222 vaccination. The CDR3 nucleotides read TGTGCCAGCATGCGGGAGGGTAACACCGGGGAGCTGTTTTTT. It codes for CASMREGNTGELFF.